The 20 T cell receptor beta chains given below trace back to one sample, sequenced in a study of CD8 T cells in Susac syndrome. The RNA, roughly 0.5 to 1 ug, was put through reverse transcription using random hexamers. One entry per CDR3 protein results from TCRdb running MiXCR on the immunoSEQ multiplex PCR reads. The top ten clones hold about 0.12% of a sample with about 120,000 distinct CDR3 sequences, approximately 94% of them seen once. Sequenced sample: CD4+ T cells from PBMCs. All receptors derive from a human donor with multiple sclerosis.

V gene TRBV7-9 combines with J gene TRBJ2-7, with TRBD2 matching 13 bases. Trimming cost V 5 bases and J 0 bases; bases outside gene matches: 10. Germline assignment: CDR1 SEHNR and CDR2 FQNEAQ (reference sequence). This CDR3 is built from 18 residues. This CDR3 is CASSTAGTSGTLSYEQYF. In DNA form, the CDR3 reads TGTGCCAGCAGCACAGCCGGGACTAGCGGGACCCTCTCCTACGAGCAGTACTTC.

This chain uses TRBV6-1 with TRBJ2-3, with 10 bases that match TRBD2. V trimming: 1 base; J trimming: 0 bases; junction bases outside the gene matches: 10. The germline V gene encodes CDR1 MNHNS and CDR2 SASEGT. The CDR3 runs 19 residues. CDR3: CASSEVLAGAALSTDTQYF. The CDR3 DNA follows: TGTGCCAGCAGTGAAGTCCTAGCGGGGGCCGCCCTTAGCACAGATACGCAGTATTTT.

This clonotype appeared once. The genes are TRBV18 and TRBJ1-1; the match to TRBD1 covers 7 bases. Germline V gene sequence: CDR1 KGHSH, CDR2 LQKENI. Trimming cost V 3 bases and J 0 bases; bases outside gene matches: 4. CDR3 length: 15 amino acids. The CDR3 nucleotides are TGTGCCAGCTCACCTCTCAGGGGGGTGAACACTGAAGCTTTCTTT. This sequence encodes CASSPLRGVNTEAFF.

The gene calls are TRBV7-2 and TRBJ1-6; D is ambiguous. The CDR3 consists of 15 residues. Looked up from germline, CDR1 is SGHTA and CDR2 is FQGNSA. V was cut by 3 bases and J by 0 bases, with 6 bases left in between. The DNA for the CDR3 is TGTGCCAGCAGCTTCACTAGCTCCTATAATTCACCCCTCCACTTT. Protein: CASSFTSSYNSPLHF.

V and J are TRBV12-3 or TRBV12-4 and TRBJ1-2; D is unclear. This CDR3 region has 13 residues. The V end was cut by 4 bases, the J end by 8 bases, with 14 bases between. The CDR3 sequence: CASSSIGRRGYTF. As DNA, the CDR3 is TGTGCCAGCAGTTCTATCGGGCGCAGGGGCTACACCTTC.

The CDR3 sequence is CASSVASGGAGEQFF. The CDR3 nucleotides read TGTGCCAGCAGCGTAGCCAGCGGGGGGGCCGGAGAGCAGTTCTTC. This sequence joins TRBV9 and TRBJ2-1; 10 bases align to TRBD2. The CDR3 spans 15 residues. The J segment lost 10 bases and the V segment lost 0 bases, leaving 7 bases of the junction unmatched. Germline loops: CDR1 SGDLS, CDR2 YYNGEE.

The V and J genes are TRBV20-1 and TRBJ1-2; D unclear. The length of the CDR3 is 12 residues. Trimming pared 3 bases from V and 3 bases from J, leaving 8 bases between. From germline, CDR1 is DFQATT and CDR2 SNEGSKA (reference sequence). The CDR3 here is CSARGSHYGYTF. The CDR3 DNA sequence: TGCAGTGCTAGGGGCAGTCACTATGGCTACACCTTC.

V usage is TRBV19 and J usage is TRBJ1-4; possibly TRBD1 for D (5 bases). The CDR3 is 16 residues long. The V gene's germline CDR1 is LNHDA and CDR2 SQIVND (reference sequence). Trimming stripped 5 bases from V and 8 bases from J, with 21 bases between. The CDR3: CASSPPRQGAREKLFF. In nucleotides, the CDR3 is TGTGCCAGTAGTCCCCCCCGACAAGGGGCGAGAGAAAAACTGTTTTTT.

This clonotype has only one observation. The CDR3 DNA follows: TGCGCCAGCAGCCAAGGGAATTCGGGGTACACCGGGGAGCTGTTTTTT. Encoded protein: CASSQGNSGYTGELFF. The J gene is TRBJ2-2, the V gene TRBV4-1; D is perhaps TRBD2 (5 bases). Germline CDR1 MGHRA, CDR2 YSYEKL. V shed 1 base and J shed 3 bases, with 12 bases lying between them. The CDR3 totals 16 residues.

This clonotype was recorded a few times. The V and J genes are TRBV2 and TRBJ1-5, with D unclear. V gave up 5 bases and J gave up 3 bases, with 5 bases separating them. Germline V gene data show CDR1 as SNHLY and CDR2 as FYNNEI. CDR3 length: 12 amino acids. The chain's CDR3 is CASSPNNQPQHF. The DNA for the CDR3 is TGTGCCAGCAGTCCTAACAATCAGCCCCAGCATTTT. Complete variable domain (other parts from reference TRBV2 and TRBJ1-5): EPEVTQTPSHQVTQMGQEVILRCVPISNHLYFYWYRQILGQKVEFLVSFYNNEISEKSEIFDDQFSVERPDGSNFTLKIRSTKLEDSAMYFCASSPNNQPQHFGDGTRLSIL.

The rearrangement uses TRBV20-1 and TRBJ1-1; no clear D gene. CDR1 and CDR2 (germline): DFQATT, SNEGSKA (reference sequence). The CDR3 has 12 amino acids. The V and J ends lost 3 bases and 7 bases respectively, with 12 bases between them. The CDR3 DNA reads TGCAGTGCTAGGGAGAGGGCTAATGAAGCTTTCTTT. The encoded protein is CSARERANEAFF.

This rearrangement joins TRBV18 to TRBJ2-7; TRBD1 is a possible D gene (6 bases). V was pared by 4 bases and J by 3 bases, with 10 bases between. This CDR3 spans 13 amino acids. Germline V gene sequence: CDR1 KGHSH, CDR2 LQKENI. The CDR3 here is CASSLKQGYEQYF. CDR3 DNA sequence: TGTGCCAGCTCACTCAAACAGGGCTACGAGCAGTACTTC.

This chain uses TRBV1 with TRBJ1-2. TRBV1 is tagged as a pseudogene. The length of the CDR3 is 18 residues. This CDR3 reads CTSSQEGRGGPVCLGYTF. DNA of the CDR3: TGCACCAGCAGCCAAGAGGGGAGGGGGGGACCGGTTTGTTTGGGCTACACCTTC.

This sequence joins TRBV4-2 and TRBJ1-5, with D unresolved. Trimming took off 5 bases at V and 1 base at J, with 9 bases between the two ends. CDR1 is LGHNA and CDR2 is YNFKEQ in the germline V gene. This CDR3 is 14 amino acids long. This CDR3 reads CASSAPGSNQPQHF. The CDR3 bases are TGTGCCAGCAGCGCGCCCGGGAGCAATCAGCCCCAGCATTTT.

This chain joins TRBV6-2 or TRBV6-3 and TRBJ1-1; 11 bases are a match to TRBD1. Germline trimming cut 7 bases from V and 3 bases from J; bases unmatched to any gene: 13. The CDR3 is 17 amino acids. Germline assignment: CDR1 MNHEY and CDR2 SVGEGT. The CDR3 DNA sequence: TGTGCCAGCACTCTATTCCGGGACAGGGGGAAAGACACTGAAGCTTTCTTT. It yields the protein CASTLFRDRGKDTEAFF.

The chain combines TRBV29-1 with TRBJ2-5, with D uncertain. Trimming left V 4 bases short and J 5 bases short, with 11 bases between. This CDR3 has 12 amino acids. CDR1 SQVTM and CDR2 ANQGSEA come from the germline V gene. CDR3 nucleotides: TGCAGCGTTGTAGCAGGTTGGGAGACCCAGTACTTC. Its translation: CSVVAGWETQYF.

The genes are TRBV7-2 and TRBJ1-1, with a possible D match to TRBD1 (5 bases). The CDR3 consists of 15 residues. V was cut by 3 bases and J by 5 bases, with 16 bases left in between. Germline V gene data show CDR1 as SGHTA and CDR2 as FQGNSA. CDR3 in DNA: TGTGCCAGCAGCTTGGGTGGGGCGGGGGAGACTGAAGCTTTCTTT. Translation gives CASSLGGAGETEAFF.

J is TRBJ2-7 and V is TRBV18; a possible D gene is TRBD2 (5 bases). Trimming shortened V by 4 bases and J by 1 base, and 8 bases separated the two germline ends. CDR3 length: 13 amino acids. Germline V gene lookup returns CDR1 KGHSH and CDR2 LQKENI. The CDR3 here is CASSLRESYEQYF. The DNA for the CDR3 is TGTGCCAGCTCACTACGGGAATCCTACGAGCAGTACTTC.

This chain links TRBV10-3 with TRBJ1-2; a possible D gene is TRBD1 (6 bases). The V and J ends lost 6 bases and 3 bases respectively, with 14 bases between them. The CDR3 totals 14 residues. Germline CDR1 and CDR2: ENHRY and SYGVKD. CDR3 DNA sequence: TGTGCCATCAGCCCTCAGGGGAAGGACTATGGCTACACCTTC. Amino acid sequence: CAISPQGKDYGYTF.

A note on this clonotype: Relative to the germline gene, one junction end is altered; a read error may explain this. The V call is TRBV12-3 or TRBV12-4, the J call TRBJ2-2; TRBD1 is a possible D gene (6 bases). The CDR3 has 13 amino acids. The CDR3 nucleotides are TGTGCCAGCAGTCGTCGACAGGCCGGGGAGCAGTTTTTT. Translating it yields CASSRRQAGEQFF.